Listed below are T cell receptor beta chains from one sample, sequenced in a study of shared T cell receptors in the human thymus. Clones were sequenced by immunoSEQ multiplex PCR, and TCRdb holds only the in-frame ones, with some missing. This table holds hundreds of thousands of clones, 87% found once. Another study also made use of these data, one on human thymus T cells.

The material sequenced was thymocytes. The source of these receptors is a boy in the first two years of life with a congenital heart defect. CDR3s include the opening cysteine and the closing phenylalanine or tryptophan. D genes are given only for firm matches. Rows give clone size only sometimes, using once, few, many, or a class for an expanded clone.

D	V	size	J	CDR3	DNA
TRBD2	TRBV7-2	.	TRBJ2-7	CASSSRGGGVYEQYF	TGTGCCAGCAGCTCCCGGGGGGGCGGGGTCTACGAGCAGTACTTT
TRBD1	TRBV7-9	.	TRBJ1-1	CASSLGQGAREAFF	TGTGCCAGCAGCTTAGGCCAGGGGGCGCGTGAAGCTTTCTTT
TRBD2	TRBV15	.	TRBJ2-7	CATSRAAGVREQYF	TGTGCCACCAGCAGAGCTGCGGGGGTACGCGAGCAGTACTTC
TRBD2	TRBV11-2	few	TRBJ2-7	CASSLILAGEVGYEQYF	TGTGCCAGCAGCTTAATACTAGCGGGAGAAGTAGGGTACGAGCAGTACTTC
TRBD2	TRBV27	once	TRBJ2-3	CASKCQLAGVADTQYF	TGTGCCAGCAAATGTCAACTAGCGGGAGTTGCAGATACGCAGTATTTT
.	TRBV5-1	.	TRBJ2-1	CASSFELLYNEQFF	TGCGCCAGCAGCTTCGAATTACTCTACAATGAGCAGTTCTTC
.	TRBV5-1	.	TRBJ2-3	CASSLDLNTDTQYF	TGCGCCAGCAGCCTGGACTTAAACACAGATACGCAGTATTTT
.	TRBV5-1	.	TRBJ2-7	CASSLAGRYEQYF	TGCGCCAGCAGCTTGGCCGGTCGCTACGAGCAGTACTTC
.	TRBV4-3	few	TRBJ2-1	CASSQVVLAFNEQFF	TGCGCCAGCAGCCAAGTAGTACTAGCCTTCAATGAGCAGTTCTTC
.	TRBV5-6	.	TRBJ2-5	CASSLVPAGQETQYF	TGTGCCAGCAGCTTGGTTCCCGCGGGGCAAGAGACCCAGTACTTC
.	TRBV19	few	TRBJ2-7	CASSPRHRDEISYEQYF	TGTGCCAGTAGTCCACGACACAGGGATGAAATCTCCTACGAGCAGTACTTC
TRBD1	TRBV7-6	.	TRBJ1-3	CASSLTGEGNTIYF	TGTGCCAGCAGCTTAACAGGGGAAGGAAACACCATATATTTT
.	TRBV10-3	.	TRBJ2-7	CAINNRGVDSYEQYF	TGTGCCATCAACAACCGCGGGGTGGACTCCTACGAGCAGTACTTC
TRBD1	TRBV20-1	.	TRBJ2-1	CSLRTGEQFF	TGCAGTCTCCGGACAGGTGAGCAGTTCTTC
TRBD2	TRBV14	.	TRBJ2-1	CASSQSTSGGAGDEQFF	TGTGCCAGCAGCCAATCAACTAGCGGGGGGGCGGGGGATGAGCAGTTCTTC
.	TRBV27	.	TRBJ1-2	CASSPSGHQNYGYTF	TGTGCCAGCAGTCCTTCGGGACACCAGAACTATGGCTACACCTTC
.	TRBV6-1	.	TRBJ1-2	CASSASSGGAGYTF	TGTGCCAGCAGTGCCTCGTCAGGAGGGGCGGGCTACACCTTC
TRBD1	TRBV2	few	TRBJ1-3	CASSESGTGSFTGSGNTIYF	TGTGCCAGCAGTGAGTCCGGGACAGGGTCTTTCACGGGATCTGGAAACACCATATATTTT
.	TRBV25-1	.	TRBJ2-5	CASSNRETQYF	TGTGCCAGCAGTAATCGAGAGACCCAGTACTTC
TRBD2	TRBV7-2	.	TRBJ2-1	CASSLDPAGGHNEQFF	TGTGCCAGCAGCTTAGATCCAGCGGGGGGGCACAATGAGCAGTTCTTC